This TCR beta chain emerged from a study of post-analysis software for immune sequencing data. For the study at large: The cohort encompassed relapsing-remitting, secondary progressive and progressive-relapsing multiple sclerosis disease courses. Study-level results: Roughly 5 TRBV segments occurring more often in patients than controls included TRBV5-6, TRBV5-1 and TRBV20-1. Multiple sclerosis was associated with a significant reduction in normalized Chao1 diversity relative to controls.

Remarks on this clonotype: The antigen is unknown. The junction and the germline gene differ at one end; a read error may be behind it.

Unique molecular identifiers were carried by the TCR beta cDNA libraries. TCRdb itself ran the PCR reads through MiXCR, one entry per CDR3 protein. The data hold 250,000 to 300,000 distinct CDR3 sequences, with 35% to 40% observed a single time. The CDR3 has 14 residues. The germline CDR1 and CDR2 sequences are MGHDK and SYGVNS. Sequences were obtained from blood. The J gene is TRBJ1-2, the V gene TRBV25-1, with D unclear. The TCR originated in a girl between 10 and 17 years old with multiple sclerosis. CDR3 protein: CASSEERSAYGCTF. The CDR3 bases are TGTGCCAGCAGTGAAGAAAGATCAGCCTATGGCTGCACCTTC.